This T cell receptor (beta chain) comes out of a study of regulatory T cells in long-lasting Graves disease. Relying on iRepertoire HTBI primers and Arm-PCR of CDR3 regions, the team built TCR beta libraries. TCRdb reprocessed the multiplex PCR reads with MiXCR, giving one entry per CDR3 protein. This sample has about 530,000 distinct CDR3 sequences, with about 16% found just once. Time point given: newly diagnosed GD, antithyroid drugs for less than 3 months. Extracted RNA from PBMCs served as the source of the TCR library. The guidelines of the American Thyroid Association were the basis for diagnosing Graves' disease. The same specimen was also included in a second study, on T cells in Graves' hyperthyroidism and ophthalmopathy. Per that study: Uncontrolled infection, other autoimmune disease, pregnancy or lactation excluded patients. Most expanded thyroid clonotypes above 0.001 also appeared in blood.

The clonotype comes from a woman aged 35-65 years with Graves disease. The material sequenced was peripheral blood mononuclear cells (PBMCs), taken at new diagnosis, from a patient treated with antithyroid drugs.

This chain's CDR3 is CSVGWTATYEQYF. The CDR3 bases are TGCAGCGTGGGTTGGACAGCTACCTACGAGCAGTACTTC. This chain joins TRBV29-1 and TRBJ2-7, with D tentatively TRBD1 (6 bases). V was trimmed by 6 bases and J by 2 bases, leaving 14 bases between them. The CDR3 is 13 residues long. Per the germline V gene, CDR1 is SQVTM and CDR2 is ANQGSEA.